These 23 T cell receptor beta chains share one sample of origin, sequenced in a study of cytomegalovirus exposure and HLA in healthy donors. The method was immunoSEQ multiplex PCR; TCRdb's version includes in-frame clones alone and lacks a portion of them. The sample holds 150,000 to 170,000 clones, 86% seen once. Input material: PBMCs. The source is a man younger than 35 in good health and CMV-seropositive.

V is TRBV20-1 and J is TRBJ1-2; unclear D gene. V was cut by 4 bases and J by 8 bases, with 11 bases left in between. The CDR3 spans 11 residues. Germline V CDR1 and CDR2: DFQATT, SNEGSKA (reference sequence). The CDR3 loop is CSATARGGYTF. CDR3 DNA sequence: TGCAGTGCTACTGCTCGGGGAGGCTACACCTTC.

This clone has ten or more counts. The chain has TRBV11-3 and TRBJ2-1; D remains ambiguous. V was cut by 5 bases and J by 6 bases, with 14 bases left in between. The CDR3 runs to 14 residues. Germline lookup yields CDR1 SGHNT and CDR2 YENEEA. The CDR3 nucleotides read TGTGCCAGCAGCCCGAGCCCGATTACCAATGAGCAGTTCTTC. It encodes CASSPSPITNEQFF. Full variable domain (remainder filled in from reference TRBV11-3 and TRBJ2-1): EAGVVQSPRYKIIEKKQPVAFWCNPISGHNTLYWYLQNLGQGPELLIRYENEEAVDDSQLPKDRFSAERLKGVDSTLKIQPAELGDSAVYLCASSPSPITNEQFFGPGTRLTVL.

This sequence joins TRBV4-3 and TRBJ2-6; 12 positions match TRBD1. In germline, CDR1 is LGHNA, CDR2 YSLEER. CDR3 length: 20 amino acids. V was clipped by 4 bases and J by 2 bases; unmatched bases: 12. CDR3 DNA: TGCGCCAGCAGCCCGAAACCTTCCGGGACAGGGGGCGCTGGGGCCAACGTCCTGACTTTC. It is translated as CASSPKPSGTGGAGANVLTF.

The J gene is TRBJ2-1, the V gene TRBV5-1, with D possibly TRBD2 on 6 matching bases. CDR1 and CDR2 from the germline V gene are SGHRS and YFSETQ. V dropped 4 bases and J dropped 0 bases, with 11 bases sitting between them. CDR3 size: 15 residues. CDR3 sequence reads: CASSLTRSSYNEQFF. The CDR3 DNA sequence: TGCGCCAGCAGCCTGACTAGATCCTCCTACAATGAGCAGTTCTTC.

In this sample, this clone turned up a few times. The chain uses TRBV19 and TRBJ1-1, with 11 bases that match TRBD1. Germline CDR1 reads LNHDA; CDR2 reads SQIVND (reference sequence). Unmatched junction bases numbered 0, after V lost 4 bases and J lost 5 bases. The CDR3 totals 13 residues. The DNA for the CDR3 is TGTGCCAGTAGTAGGGACAGGGGGACTGAAGCTTTCTTT. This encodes CASSRDRGTEAFF.

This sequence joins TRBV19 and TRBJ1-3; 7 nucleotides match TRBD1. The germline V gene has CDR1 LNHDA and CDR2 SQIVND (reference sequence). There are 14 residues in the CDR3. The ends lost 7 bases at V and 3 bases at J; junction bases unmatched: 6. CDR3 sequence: CASNPTGFGNTIYF. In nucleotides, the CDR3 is TGTGCCAGTAATCCGACAGGGTTTGGAAACACCATATATTTT.

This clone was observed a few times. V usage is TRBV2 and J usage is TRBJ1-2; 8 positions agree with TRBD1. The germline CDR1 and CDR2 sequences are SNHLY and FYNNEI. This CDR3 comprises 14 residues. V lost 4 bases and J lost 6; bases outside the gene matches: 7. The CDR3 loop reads CASSVLGQGNGYTF. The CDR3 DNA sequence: TGTGCCAGCAGTGTCCTCGGACAGGGTAATGGCTACACCTTC.

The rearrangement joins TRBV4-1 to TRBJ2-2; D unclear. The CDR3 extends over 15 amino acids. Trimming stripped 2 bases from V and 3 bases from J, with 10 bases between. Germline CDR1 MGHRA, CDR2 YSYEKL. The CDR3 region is CASSQPERDTGELFF. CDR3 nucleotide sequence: TGCGCCAGCAGCCAACCGGAACGGGACACCGGGGAGCTGTTTTTT.

CDR3 amino acids: CASSLVDIIAGYTF. The DNA of the CDR3 is TGTGCCAGCAGCTTGGTGGACATCATCGCGGGCTACACCTTC. This sequence joins TRBV5-6 and TRBJ1-2; D is possibly TRBD1 (5 bases). CDR1 and CDR2 from the germline V gene are SGHDT and YYEEEE. Trimming removed 0 bases at V and 8 bases at J, with 14 bases between. The CDR3 covers 14 residues.

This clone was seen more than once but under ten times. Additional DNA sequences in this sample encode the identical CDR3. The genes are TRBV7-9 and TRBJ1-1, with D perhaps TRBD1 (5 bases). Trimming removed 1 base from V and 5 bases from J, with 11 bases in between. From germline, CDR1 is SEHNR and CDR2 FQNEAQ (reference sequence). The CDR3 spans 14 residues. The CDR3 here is CASSLETVGTEAFF. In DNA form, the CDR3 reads TGTGCCAGCAGCTTAGAGACAGTGGGGACTGAAGCTTTCTTT.

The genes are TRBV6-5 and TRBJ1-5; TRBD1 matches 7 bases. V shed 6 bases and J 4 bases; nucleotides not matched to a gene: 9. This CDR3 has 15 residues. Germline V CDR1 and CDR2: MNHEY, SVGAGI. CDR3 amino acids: CASRPRGQANQPQHF. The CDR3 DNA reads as TGTGCCAGCAGGCCGCGCGGACAGGCAAATCAGCCCCAGCATTTT.

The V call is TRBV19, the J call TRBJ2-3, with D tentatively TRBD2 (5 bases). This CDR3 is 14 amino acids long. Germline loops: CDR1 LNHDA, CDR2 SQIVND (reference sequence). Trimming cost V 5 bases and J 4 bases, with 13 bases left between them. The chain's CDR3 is CASSPIIGADTQYF. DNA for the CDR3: TGTGCCAGTAGTCCGATCATCGGGGCAGATACGCAGTATTTT.

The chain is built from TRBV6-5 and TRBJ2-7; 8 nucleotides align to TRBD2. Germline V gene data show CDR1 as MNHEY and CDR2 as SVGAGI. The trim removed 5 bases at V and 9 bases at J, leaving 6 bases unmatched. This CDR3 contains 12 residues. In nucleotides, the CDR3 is TGTGCCAGCAGTGGACTAGCCCTGGTGCAGTACTTC. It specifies CASSGLALVQYF.

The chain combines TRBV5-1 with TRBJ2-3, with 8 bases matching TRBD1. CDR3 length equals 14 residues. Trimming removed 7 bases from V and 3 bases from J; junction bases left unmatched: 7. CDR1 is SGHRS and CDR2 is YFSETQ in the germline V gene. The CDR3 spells CASDTGGSTDTQYF. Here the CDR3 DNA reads TGCGCCAGCGACACAGGGGGGAGTACAGATACGCAGTATTTT. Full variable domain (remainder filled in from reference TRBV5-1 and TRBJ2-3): KAGVTQTPRYLIKTRGQQVTLSCSPISGHRSVSWYQQTPGQGLQFLFEYFSETQRNKGNFPGRFSGRQFSNSRSEMNVSTLELGDSALYLCASDTGGSTDTQYFGPGTRLTVL.

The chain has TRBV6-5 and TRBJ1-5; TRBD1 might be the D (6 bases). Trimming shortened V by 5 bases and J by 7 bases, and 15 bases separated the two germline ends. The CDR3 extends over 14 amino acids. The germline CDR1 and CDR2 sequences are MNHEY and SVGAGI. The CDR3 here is CASSPNRVGQPQHF. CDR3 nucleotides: TGTGCCAGCAGTCCAAACAGGGTGGGGCAGCCCCAGCATTTT.

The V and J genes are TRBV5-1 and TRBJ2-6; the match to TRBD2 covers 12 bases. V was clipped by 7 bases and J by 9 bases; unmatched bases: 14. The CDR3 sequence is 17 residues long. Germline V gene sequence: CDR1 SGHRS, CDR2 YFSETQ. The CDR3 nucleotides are TGCGCCAGCTTGGGACTAGCGGGTGATCGAAGGGGCAACGTCCTGACTTTC. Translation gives CASLGLAGDRRGNVLTF.

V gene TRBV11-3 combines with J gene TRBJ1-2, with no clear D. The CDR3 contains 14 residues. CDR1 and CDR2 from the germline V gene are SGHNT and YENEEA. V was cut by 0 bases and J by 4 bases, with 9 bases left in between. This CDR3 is CASSLDNTLYGYTF. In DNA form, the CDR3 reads TGTGCCAGCAGCTTAGATAACACCCTCTATGGCTACACCTTC.

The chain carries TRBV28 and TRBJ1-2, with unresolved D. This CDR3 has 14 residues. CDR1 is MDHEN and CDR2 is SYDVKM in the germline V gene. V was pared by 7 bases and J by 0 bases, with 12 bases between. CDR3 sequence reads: CASTAASANYGYTF. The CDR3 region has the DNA TGTGCCAGCACCGCGGCGTCAGCTAACTATGGCTACACCTTC.

This CDR3 reads CASSLGPSYEQYF. For the CDR3, the DNA is TGTGCCAGCAGTCTAGGTCCTTCCTACGAGCAGTACTTC. The rearrangement links TRBV6-6 to TRBJ2-7; D not certain. Deletions cut 5 bases from V and 1 base from J, with 9 bases between. CDR3 length: 13 residues. Germline V CDR1 and CDR2: MNHNY, SVGAGI (reference sequence).

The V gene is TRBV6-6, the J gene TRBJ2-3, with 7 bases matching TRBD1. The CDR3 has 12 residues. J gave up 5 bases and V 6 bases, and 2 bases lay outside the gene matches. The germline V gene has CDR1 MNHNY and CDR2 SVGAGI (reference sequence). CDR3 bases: TGTGCCAGCAGCTCAGGGGGAGATACGCAGTATTTT. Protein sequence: CASSSGGDTQYF.

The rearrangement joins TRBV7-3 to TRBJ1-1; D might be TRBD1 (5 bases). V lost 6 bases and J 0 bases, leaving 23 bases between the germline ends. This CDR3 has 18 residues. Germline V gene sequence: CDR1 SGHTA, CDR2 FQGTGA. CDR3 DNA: TGTGCCAGCAGGGAACCGCCGGGCCCAGGGAACGTGAACACTGAAGCTTTCTTT. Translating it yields CASREPPGPGNVNTEAFF.

The DNA of the CDR3 is TGTGCCAGCAGCTTAAGCCGCGGAACTAACTATGGCTACACCTTC. This translates into CASSLSRGTNYGYTF. This chain joins TRBV7-2 and TRBJ1-2; D unresolved. Germline CDR1 reads SGHTA; CDR2 reads FQGNSA. The CDR3 contains 15 residues. Trimming removed 2 bases from V and 0 bases from J, with 10 bases in between.

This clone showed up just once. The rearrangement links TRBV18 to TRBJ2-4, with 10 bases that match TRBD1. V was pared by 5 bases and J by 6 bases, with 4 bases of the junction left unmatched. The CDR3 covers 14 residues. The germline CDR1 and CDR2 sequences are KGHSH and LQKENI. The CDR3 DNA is TGTGCCAGCTCAAGGGACAGGGGCCGAAACATTCAGTACTTC. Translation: CASSRDRGRNIQYF.